This passage covers 21 T cell receptor beta chains from one sample sequenced in a study of follicular helper T cells after annual influenza vaccination. Some clones are missing from TCRdb's copy, which holds only in-frame ones; the method was immunoSEQ multiplex PCR. The sample has about 10,000 clones, around 81% seen once. The time point here: 2014-2015 season, 7 days after vaccination. Sequencing was performed on CXCR5- memory CD4+ T cells sorted from blood, taken 7 days after influenza vaccination. The receptors shown here come from an adult who received the influenza vaccine.

The chain links TRBV19 to TRBJ1-5, with D possibly TRBD1 on 6 matching bases. V shed 5 bases and J shed 7 bases, with 15 bases lying between them. The CDR3 length is 14 residues. The germline gives CDR1 LNHDA, CDR2 SQIVND (reference sequence). The CDR3 DNA follows: TGTGCCAGTAGTCCTACAGGGAAGGGACAGCCCCAGCATTTT. Translation gives CASSPTGKGQPQHF.

The chain recombines TRBV28 with TRBJ1-3; no reliable D call. With 4 bases removed from V and 7 bases from J, the gap between germline ends came to 5 bases. CDR1 is MDHEN, CDR2 SYDVKM, per germline. This CDR3 spans 11 amino acids. CDR3 coding DNA: TGTGCCAGCAGTTCGGGGAACACCATATATTTT. This encodes CASSSGNTIYF.

V and J are TRBV5-1 and TRBJ2-2, with 13 nucleotides matching TRBD2. The CDR3 extends over 18 amino acids. With V trimmed by 2 bases and J by 3 bases, 7 bases remained unmatched. Germline CDR1 reads SGHRS; CDR2 reads YFSETQ. CDR3 sequence reads: CASSFGLAGARDTGELFF. The DNA for the CDR3 is TGCGCCAGCAGCTTCGGACTAGCGGGAGCCCGGGACACCGGGGAGCTGTTTTTT.

The chain carries TRBV19 and TRBJ1-3; D unresolved. CDR1 and CDR2 from the germline V gene are LNHDA and SQIVND (reference sequence). The ends were cut back, 5 bases at V and 0 bases at J, with 8 bases in the middle. This CDR3 has 14 residues. CDR3 sequence reads: CASSRTASGNTIYF. Here the CDR3 DNA reads TGTGCCAGTAGTCGGACGGCCTCTGGAAACACCATATATTTT.

The chain combines TRBV18 with TRBJ1-1; the D gene is possibly TRBD1 (5 bases). The CDR3 is made up of 16 amino acids. The V and J ends lost 3 bases and 0 bases respectively, with 14 bases between them. Germline CDR1 reads KGHSH; CDR2 reads LQKENI. As DNA, the CDR3 is TGTGCCAGCTCACCCCGGACAAACCGAATGAACACTGAAGCTTTCTTT. Protein product: CASSPRTNRMNTEAFF.

The J gene is TRBJ1-2, the V gene TRBV6-5; possibly TRBD1 for D (6 bases). Germline assignment: CDR1 MNHEY and CDR2 SVGAGI. The CDR3 length is 11 residues. V was clipped by 8 bases and J by 7 bases, with 11 bases between them. The CDR3: CASSQGAGYTF. CDR3 in DNA: TGTGCCAGCTCACAGGGCGCTGGCTACACCTTC.

The rearrangement uses TRBV19 and TRBJ1-5; TRBD1 matches at 8 bases. After removal of 5 bases from V and 7 bases from J, the junction contained 10 bases not matched to a gene. The CDR3 extends over 15 amino acids. Germline V CDR1 and CDR2: LNHDA, SQIVND (reference sequence). CDR3 in amino acids: CASSFGQGVWQPQHF. The CDR3 nucleotides read TGTGCCAGTAGTTTCGGACAGGGAGTATGGCAGCCCCAGCATTTT.

The chain couples TRBV18 to TRBJ2-5, with D perhaps being TRBD1 or TRBD2 (5 bases each). V lost 4 bases to trimming and J lost 2 bases, with 8 bases between them. CDR1 is KGHSH, CDR2 LQKENI, per germline. The CDR3 loop spans 13 amino acids. CDR3 sequence: CASSLGVQETQYF. DNA for the CDR3: TGTGCCAGCTCACTGGGGGTACAAGAGACCCAGTACTTC.

The rearrangement uses TRBV9 and TRBJ1-3; D remains ambiguous. The germline gives CDR1 SGDLS, CDR2 YYNGEE. Between the trimmed V and J ends, which lost 3 bases and 4 bases, there was a span of 11 bases. This CDR3 spans 14 amino acids. Here the CDR3 DNA reads TGTGCCAGCAGCGCCCGGAGTTCGGGAAACACCATATATTTT. Protein product: CASSARSSGNTIYF.

The CDR3 loop is CASRNGVGTEAFF. The CDR3 DNA follows: TGTGCCAGCAGAAACGGGGTGGGAACTGAAGCTTTCTTT. The J gene is TRBJ1-1, the V gene TRBV6-5; D is undetermined. The CDR3 consists of 13 residues. From germline, CDR1 is MNHEY and CDR2 SVGAGI. The V gene lost 6 bases and the J gene lost 5 bases, with 13 bases spanning the gap.

The CDR3 spells CASSWTSGGNEQFF. The DNA of the CDR3 is TGTGCCAGCAGTTGGACTAGCGGGGGGAATGAGCAGTTCTTC. The chain recombines TRBV27 with TRBJ2-1; 14 nucleotides line up with TRBD2. The J segment lost 7 bases and the V segment lost 4 bases, leaving 0 bases of the junction unmatched. The CDR3 contains 14 residues. Germline loops: CDR1 MNHEY, CDR2 SMNVEV (reference sequence).

The chain joins TRBV18 to TRBJ2-1; D ambiguous. The V end lost 3 bases, the J end lost 9 bases, and 15 bases lay between the germline ends. The length of the CDR3 is 14 residues. CDR1 is KGHSH and CDR2 is LQKENI in the germline V gene. CDR3 DNA: TGTGCCAGCTCACCCCCAGCTAGTTCGGGTGAGCAGTTCTTC. It yields the protein CASSPPASSGEQFF.

V and J are TRBV28 and TRBJ1-6; the match to TRBD1 covers 7 bases. The V gene end was trimmed by 11 bases and the J gene end by 6 bases; junction bases not matched to a gene: 4. Germline CDR1 is MDHEN and CDR2 is SYDVKM. The length of the CDR3 is 12 residues. The CDR3 is CAATGSNSPLHF. DNA for the CDR3: TGTGCCGCGACAGGGAGTAATTCACCCCTCCACTTT.

This rearrangement joins TRBV5-6 to TRBJ1-5; D is unresolved. The CDR3 sequence is 14 residues long. In germline, CDR1 is SGHDT, CDR2 YYEEEE. The V end was cut by 0 bases, the J end by 5 bases, with 9 bases between. In DNA form, the CDR3 reads TGTGCCAGCAGCTTGGGCGGATGGGATCAGCCCCAGCATTTT. Amino acid sequence: CASSLGGWDQPQHF.

This clone showed up just a few times. V usage is TRBV12-5 and J usage is TRBJ2-1, with D unresolved. The V gene lost 2 bases and the J gene lost 9 bases, with 8 bases spanning the gap. The CDR3 is 12 amino acids. From germline, CDR1 is LGHNT and CDR2 FRNRAP. The CDR3: CASGLSGGEQFF. The CDR3 DNA follows: TGTGCTAGTGGTTTGAGTGGCGGTGAGCAGTTCTTC.

The V call is TRBV27, the J call TRBJ1-5, with unresolved D. CDR3 length: 18 amino acids. Trimming cost V 4 bases and J 1 base, with 20 bases left between them. Germline CDR1 MNHEY, CDR2 SMNVEV (reference sequence). The CDR3 protein is CASSSRQQRTWSNQPQHF. DNA of the CDR3: TGTGCCAGCAGTTCACGACAACAGAGGACTTGGAGCAATCAGCCCCAGCATTTT.

The chain combines TRBV28 with TRBJ1-2, with D possibly TRBD1 on 6 matching bases. Deletions cut 2 bases from V and 8 bases from J, with 9 bases between. The CDR3 sequence is 12 residues long. In germline, CDR1 is MDHEN, CDR2 SYDVKM. As DNA, the CDR3 is TGTGCCAGCAGTTTACAGGGGTGGGGCTACACCTTC. The encoded protein is CASSLQGWGYTF.

The gene calls are TRBV19 and TRBJ2-4; weak D call: TRBD1 (5 bases). The CDR3 has 13 residues. V lost 0 bases and J lost 5, with 5 bases in between. Germline CDR1 is LNHDA and CDR2 is SQIVND (reference sequence). CDR3 nucleotide sequence: TGTGCCAGTAGTATAGACAGGGAAAACATTCAGTACTTC. Translated, it gives CASSIDRENIQYF.

V is TRBV4-2 and J is TRBJ2-5; TRBD2 aligns across 10 bases. Germline CDR1 LGHNA, CDR2 YNFKEQ. The CDR3 is 16 amino acids. The V segment lost 4 bases and the J segment 6 bases; nucleotides outside the gene matches: 11. DNA of the CDR3: TGTGCCAGCAGCCCAACACTAGCGGGAATGAGAAAGACCCAGTACTTC. Protein product: CASSPTLAGMRKTQYF.

This chain uses TRBV18 with TRBJ2-3, with D hard to call. The CDR3 runs 14 residues. Germline V gives CDR1 KGHSH, CDR2 LQKENI. Trimming shortened V by 3 bases and J by 4 bases, and 11 bases separated the two germline ends. The CDR3 spells CASSPAGSADTQYF. For the CDR3, the DNA is TGTGCCAGCTCACCGGCCGGGTCTGCAGATACGCAGTATTTT.

This chain joins TRBV7-6 and TRBJ1-1, with unresolved D. Trimming cost V 4 bases and J 3 bases, with 9 bases left between them. Germline V gives CDR1 SGHVS, CDR2 FNYEAQ. The CDR3 totals 13 residues. This chain's CDR3 is CASSSIEDTEAFF. The CDR3 nucleotides are TGTGCCAGCAGCTCAATAGAAGACACTGAAGCTTTCTTT.